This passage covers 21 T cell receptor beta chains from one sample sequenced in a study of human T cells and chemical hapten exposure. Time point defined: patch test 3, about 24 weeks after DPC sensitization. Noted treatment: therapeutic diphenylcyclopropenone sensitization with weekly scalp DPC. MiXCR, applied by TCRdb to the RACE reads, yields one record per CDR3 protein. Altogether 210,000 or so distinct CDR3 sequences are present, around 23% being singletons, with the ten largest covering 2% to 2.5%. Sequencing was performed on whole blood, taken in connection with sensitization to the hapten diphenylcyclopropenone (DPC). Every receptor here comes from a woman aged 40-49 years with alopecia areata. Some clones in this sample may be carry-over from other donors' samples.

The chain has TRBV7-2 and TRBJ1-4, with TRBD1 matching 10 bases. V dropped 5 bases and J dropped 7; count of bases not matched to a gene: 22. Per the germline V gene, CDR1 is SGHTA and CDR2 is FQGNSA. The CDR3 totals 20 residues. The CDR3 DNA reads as TGTGCCAGCAGCCCCGGGGCGGGACAGGGGTACGGAGCGGTCTTTGAAAAACTGTTTTTT. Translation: CASSPGAGQGYGAVFEKLFF.

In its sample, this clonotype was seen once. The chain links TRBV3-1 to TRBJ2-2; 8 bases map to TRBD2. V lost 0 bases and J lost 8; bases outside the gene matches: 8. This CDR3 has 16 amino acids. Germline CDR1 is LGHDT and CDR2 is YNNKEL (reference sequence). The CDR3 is CASSQELPGLGGELFF. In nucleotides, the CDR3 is TGTGCCAGCAGCCAAGAACTACCGGGACTAGGAGGGGAGCTGTTTTTT.

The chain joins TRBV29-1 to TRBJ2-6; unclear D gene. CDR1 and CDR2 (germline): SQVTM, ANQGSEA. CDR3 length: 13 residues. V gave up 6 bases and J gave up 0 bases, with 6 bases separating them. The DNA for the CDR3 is TGCAGCGTGGTGGTCTCTGGGGCCAACGTCCTGACTTTC. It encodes CSVVVSGANVLTF.

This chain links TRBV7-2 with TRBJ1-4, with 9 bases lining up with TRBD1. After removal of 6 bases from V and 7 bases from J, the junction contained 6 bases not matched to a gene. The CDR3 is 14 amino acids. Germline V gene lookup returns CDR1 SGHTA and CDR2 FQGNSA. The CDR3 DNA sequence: TGTGCCAGCAGTTACACAGGGGGCGGTGAAAAACTGTTTTTT. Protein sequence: CASSYTGGGEKLFF. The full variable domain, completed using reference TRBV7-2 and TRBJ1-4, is GAGVSQSPSNKVTEKGKDVELRCDPISGHTALYWYRQSLGQGLEFLIYFQGNSAPDKSGLPSDRFSAERTGGSVSTLTIQRTQQEDSAVYLCASSYTGGGEKLFFGSGTQLSVL.

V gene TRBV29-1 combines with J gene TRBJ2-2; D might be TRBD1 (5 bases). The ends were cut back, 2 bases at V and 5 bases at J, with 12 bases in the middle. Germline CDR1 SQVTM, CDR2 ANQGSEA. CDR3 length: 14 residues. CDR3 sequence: CSVERGYGTGELFF. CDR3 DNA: TGCAGCGTTGAAAGGGGCTATGGGACCGGGGAGCTGTTTTTT.

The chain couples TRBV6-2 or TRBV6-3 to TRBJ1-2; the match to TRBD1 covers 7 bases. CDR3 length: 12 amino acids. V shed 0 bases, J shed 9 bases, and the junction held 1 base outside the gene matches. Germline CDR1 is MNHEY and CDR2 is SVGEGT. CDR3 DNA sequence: TGTGCCAGCAGTTACTCACAGGGGAGCTACACCTTC. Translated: CASSYSQGSYTF.

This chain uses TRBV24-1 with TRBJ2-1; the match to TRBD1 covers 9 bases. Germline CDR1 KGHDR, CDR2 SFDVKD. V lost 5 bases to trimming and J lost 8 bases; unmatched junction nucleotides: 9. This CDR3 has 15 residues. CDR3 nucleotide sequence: TGTGCCACCAGTGGGAGCGGGACAGGGTACCATGAGCAGTTCTTC. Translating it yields CATSGSGTGYHEQFF.

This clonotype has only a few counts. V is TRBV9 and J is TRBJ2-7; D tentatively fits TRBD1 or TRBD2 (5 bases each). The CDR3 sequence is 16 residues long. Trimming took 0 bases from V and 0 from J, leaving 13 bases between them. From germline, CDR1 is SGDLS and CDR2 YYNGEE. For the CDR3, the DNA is TGTGCCAGCAGCGTAGGGCTTCGGGACCCCTCCTACGAGCAGTACTTC. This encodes CASSVGLRDPSYEQYF.

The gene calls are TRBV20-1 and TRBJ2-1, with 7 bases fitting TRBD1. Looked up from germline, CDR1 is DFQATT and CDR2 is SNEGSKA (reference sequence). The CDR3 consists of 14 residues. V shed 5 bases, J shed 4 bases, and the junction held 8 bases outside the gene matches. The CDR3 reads CSAPDRVTYNEQFF. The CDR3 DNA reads TGCAGTGCTCCAGACAGGGTCACTTACAATGAGCAGTTCTTC.

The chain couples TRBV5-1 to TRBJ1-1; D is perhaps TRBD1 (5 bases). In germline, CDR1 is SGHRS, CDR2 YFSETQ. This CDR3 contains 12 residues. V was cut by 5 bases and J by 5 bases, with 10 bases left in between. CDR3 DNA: TGCGCCAGCAGGGATGGGGGGACTGAAGCTTTCTTT. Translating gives CASRDGGTEAFF.

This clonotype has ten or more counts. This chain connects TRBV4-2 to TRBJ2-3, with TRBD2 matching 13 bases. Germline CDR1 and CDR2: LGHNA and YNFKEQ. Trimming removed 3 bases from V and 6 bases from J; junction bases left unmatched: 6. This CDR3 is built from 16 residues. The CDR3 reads CASSQLGLAGSDTQYF. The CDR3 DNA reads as TGTGCCAGCAGCCAGTTGGGACTAGCGGGATCGGATACGCAGTATTTT.

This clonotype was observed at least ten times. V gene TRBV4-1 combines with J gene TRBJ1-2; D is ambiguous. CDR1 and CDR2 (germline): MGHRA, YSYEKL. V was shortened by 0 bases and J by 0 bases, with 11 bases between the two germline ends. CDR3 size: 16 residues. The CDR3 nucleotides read TGCGCCAGCAGCCAAGAGGCCGCAACTCCTAACTATGGCTACACCTTC. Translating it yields CASSQEAATPNYGYTF.

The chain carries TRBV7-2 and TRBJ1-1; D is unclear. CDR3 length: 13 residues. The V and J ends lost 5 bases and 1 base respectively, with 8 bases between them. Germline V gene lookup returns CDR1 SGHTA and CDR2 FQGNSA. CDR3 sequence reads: CASSRQKNTEAFF. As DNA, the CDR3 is TGTGCCAGCAGCCGCCAGAAGAACACTGAAGCTTTCTTT.

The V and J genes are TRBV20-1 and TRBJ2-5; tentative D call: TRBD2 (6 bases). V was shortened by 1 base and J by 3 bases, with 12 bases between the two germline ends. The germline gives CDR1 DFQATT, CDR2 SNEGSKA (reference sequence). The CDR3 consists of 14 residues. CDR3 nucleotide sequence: TGCAGTGCTAGAGTTGGGACGGGGGAAGAGACCCAGTACTTC. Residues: CSARVGTGEETQYF.

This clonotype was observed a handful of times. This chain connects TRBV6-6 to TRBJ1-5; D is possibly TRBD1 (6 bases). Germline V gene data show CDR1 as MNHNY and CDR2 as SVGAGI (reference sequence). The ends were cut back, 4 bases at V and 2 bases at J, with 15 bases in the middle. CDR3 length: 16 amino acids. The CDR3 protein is CASSSFRGQGNQPQHF. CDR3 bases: TGTGCCAGCAGTTCTTTCAGGGGTCAGGGCAATCAGCCCCAGCATTTT.

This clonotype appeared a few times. DNA for the CDR3: TGTGCAAGTCGCTTATATAGCGGGCGCTCCTACAATGAGCAGTTCTTC. Its translation: CASRLYSGRSYNEQFF. V gene TRBV12-2 combines with J gene TRBJ2-1; whether TRBD2, the table's D call, matches the DNA was not checked. TRBV12-2 is a pseudogene locus. The CDR3 contains 16 residues.

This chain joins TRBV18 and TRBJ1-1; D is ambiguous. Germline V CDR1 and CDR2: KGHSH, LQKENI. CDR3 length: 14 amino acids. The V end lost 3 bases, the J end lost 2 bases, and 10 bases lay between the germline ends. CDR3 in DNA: TGTGCCAGCTCACCTTCAGGAGCCAACACTGAAGCTTTCTTT. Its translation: CASSPSGANTEAFF.

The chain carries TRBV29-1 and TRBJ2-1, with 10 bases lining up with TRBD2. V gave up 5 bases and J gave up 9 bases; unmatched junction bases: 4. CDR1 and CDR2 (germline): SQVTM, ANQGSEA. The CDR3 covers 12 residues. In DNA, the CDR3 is TGCAGCGTTCGAACTAGCGGGGTTGAGCAGTTCTTC. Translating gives CSVRTSGVEQFF.

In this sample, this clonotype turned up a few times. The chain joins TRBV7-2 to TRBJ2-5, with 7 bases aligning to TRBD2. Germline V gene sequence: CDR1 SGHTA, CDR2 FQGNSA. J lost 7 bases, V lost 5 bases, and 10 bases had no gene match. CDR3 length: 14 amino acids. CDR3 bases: TGTGCCAGCAGCCCATACAGCGGGGCGCGGACCCAGTACTTC. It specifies CASSPYSGARTQYF.

The CDR3 sequence is CSVTRTEGQPQHF. The CDR3 DNA follows: TGCAGCGTCACGCGGACAGAAGGCCAGCCCCAGCATTTT. The V and J genes are TRBV29-1 and TRBJ1-5; maybe TRBD1 (6 bases). This CDR3 is built from 13 residues. Deletions cut 6 bases from V and 7 bases from J, with 16 bases between. Germline loops: CDR1 SQVTM, CDR2 ANQGSEA.

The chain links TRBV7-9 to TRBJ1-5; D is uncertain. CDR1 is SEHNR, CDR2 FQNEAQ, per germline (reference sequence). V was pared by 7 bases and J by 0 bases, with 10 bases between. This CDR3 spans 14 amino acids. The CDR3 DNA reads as TGTGCCAGCACCGAATCCGATAGCAATCAGCCCCAGCATTTT. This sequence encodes CASTESDSNQPQHF.